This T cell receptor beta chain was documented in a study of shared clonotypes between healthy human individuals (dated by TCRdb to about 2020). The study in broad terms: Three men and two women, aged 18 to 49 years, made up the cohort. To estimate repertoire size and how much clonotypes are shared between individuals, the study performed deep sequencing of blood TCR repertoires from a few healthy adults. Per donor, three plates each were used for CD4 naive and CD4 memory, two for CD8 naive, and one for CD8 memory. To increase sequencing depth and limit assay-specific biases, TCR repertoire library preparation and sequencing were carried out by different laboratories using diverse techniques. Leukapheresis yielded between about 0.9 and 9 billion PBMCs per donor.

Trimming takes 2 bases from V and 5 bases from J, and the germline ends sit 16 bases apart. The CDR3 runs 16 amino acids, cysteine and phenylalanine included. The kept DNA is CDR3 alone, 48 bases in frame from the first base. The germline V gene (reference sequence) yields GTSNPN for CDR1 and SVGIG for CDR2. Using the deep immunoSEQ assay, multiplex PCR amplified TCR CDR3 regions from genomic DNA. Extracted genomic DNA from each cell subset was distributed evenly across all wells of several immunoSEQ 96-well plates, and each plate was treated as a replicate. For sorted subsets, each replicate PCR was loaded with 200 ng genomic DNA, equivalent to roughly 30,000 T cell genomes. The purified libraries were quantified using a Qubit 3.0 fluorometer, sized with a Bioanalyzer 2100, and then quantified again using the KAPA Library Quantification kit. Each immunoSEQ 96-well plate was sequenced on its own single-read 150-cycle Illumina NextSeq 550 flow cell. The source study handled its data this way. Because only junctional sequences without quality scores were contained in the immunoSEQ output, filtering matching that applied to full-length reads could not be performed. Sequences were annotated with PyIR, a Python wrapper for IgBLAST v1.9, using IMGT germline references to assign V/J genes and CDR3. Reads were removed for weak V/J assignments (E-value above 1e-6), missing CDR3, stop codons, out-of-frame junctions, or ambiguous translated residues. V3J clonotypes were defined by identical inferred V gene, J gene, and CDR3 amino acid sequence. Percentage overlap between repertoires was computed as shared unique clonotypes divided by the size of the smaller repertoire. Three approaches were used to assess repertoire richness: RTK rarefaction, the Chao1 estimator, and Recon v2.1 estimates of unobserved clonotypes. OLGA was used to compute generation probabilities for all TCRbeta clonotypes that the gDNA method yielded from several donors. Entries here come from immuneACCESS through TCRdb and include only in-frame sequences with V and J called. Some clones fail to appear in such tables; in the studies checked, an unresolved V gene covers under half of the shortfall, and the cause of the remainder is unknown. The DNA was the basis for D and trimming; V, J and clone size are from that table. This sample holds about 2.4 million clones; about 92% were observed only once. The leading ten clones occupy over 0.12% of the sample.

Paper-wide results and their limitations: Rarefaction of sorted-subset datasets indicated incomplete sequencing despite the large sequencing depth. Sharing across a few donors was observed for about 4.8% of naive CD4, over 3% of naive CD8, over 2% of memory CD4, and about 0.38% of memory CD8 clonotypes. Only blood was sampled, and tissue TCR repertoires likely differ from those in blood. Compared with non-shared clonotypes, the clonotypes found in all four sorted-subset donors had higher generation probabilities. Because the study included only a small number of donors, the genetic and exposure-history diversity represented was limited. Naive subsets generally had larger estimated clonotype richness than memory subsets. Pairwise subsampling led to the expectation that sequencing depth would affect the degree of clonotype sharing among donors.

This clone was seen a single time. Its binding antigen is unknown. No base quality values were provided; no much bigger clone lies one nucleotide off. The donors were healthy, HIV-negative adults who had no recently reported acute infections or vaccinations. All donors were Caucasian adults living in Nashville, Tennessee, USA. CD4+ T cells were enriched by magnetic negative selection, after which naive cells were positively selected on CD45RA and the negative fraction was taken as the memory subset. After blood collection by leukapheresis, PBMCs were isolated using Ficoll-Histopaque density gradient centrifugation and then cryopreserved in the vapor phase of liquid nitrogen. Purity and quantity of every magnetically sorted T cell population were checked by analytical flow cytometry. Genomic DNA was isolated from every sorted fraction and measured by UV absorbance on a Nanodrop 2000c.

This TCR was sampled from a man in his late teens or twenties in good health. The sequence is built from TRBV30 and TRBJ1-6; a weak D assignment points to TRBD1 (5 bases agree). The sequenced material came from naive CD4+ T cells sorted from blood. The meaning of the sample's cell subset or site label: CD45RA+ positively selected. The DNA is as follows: TGTGCCTGGAGTACCCTCCCGCGAGGGGATAATTCACCCCTCCACTTT. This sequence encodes CAWSTLPRGDNSPLHF.